These 6 T cell receptor beta chains were sequenced from one sample in a study of blood T cell repertoires in COVID-19 (TCRdb year 2020). Library preparation was by the immunoSEQ multiplex PCR assay. TCRdb's version of the immuneACCESS table is confined to in-frame rearrangements and falls short of the full clone set. An unresolved V gene accounts for under half of the shortfall where checked; the remainder is of unknown origin. The sample table holds 95,000 to 150,000 clones, of which 65% to 90% were seen once. The top ten hold around 27% of the sample. Sequences were obtained from peripheral blood. The receptors here all came from a woman of 80 years or more with acute or convalescent COVID-19.

This clone came up once. Other DNA sequences of this sample code for an identical CDR3. The V and J genes are TRBV29-1 and TRBJ1-1, with D unresolved. This CDR3 spans 11 amino acids. Germline loops: CDR1 SQVTM, CDR2 ANQGSEA. V gave up 3 bases and J gave up 6 bases, with 8 bases separating them. The CDR3 nucleotides are TGCAGCGTTGACCGGGGTGCTGAAGCTTTCTTT. Amino acids: CSVDRGAEAFF.

A few counts support this clone. This rearrangement joins TRBV29-1 to TRBJ1-1, with 8 bases matching TRBD1. The J segment lost 6 bases and the V segment lost 5 bases, leaving 5 bases of the junction unmatched. CDR1 and CDR2 (germline): SQVTM, ANQGSEA. There are 12 residues in the CDR3. DNA for the CDR3: TGCAGCGTTTCTTCAGGGGGCCCTGAAGCTTTCTTT. As protein: CSVSSGGPEAFF.

The gene calls are TRBV6-2 or TRBV6-3 and TRBJ2-5; TRBD2 matches at 12 bases. This CDR3 contains 17 residues. Germline trimming cut 3 bases from V and 1 base from J; bases unmatched to any gene: 6. Looked up from germline, CDR1 is MNHEY and CDR2 is SVGEGT. The CDR3, as DNA: TGTGCCAGCAGTTATGGTCGACTAGCGGGGGCCCAAGAGACCCAGTACTTC. Residues: CASSYGRLAGAQETQYF.

V usage is TRBV7-8 and J usage is TRBJ1-2; D remains unclear. The CDR3 covers 12 residues. Trimming took 6 bases from V and 8 from J, leaving 13 bases between them. CDR1 and CDR2 from the germline V gene are SGHVS and FQNEAQ. CDR3 in amino acids: CASRLDSEGYTF. The CDR3 DNA reads as TGTGCCAGCAGACTTGACTCGGAAGGCTACACCTTC.

The chain couples TRBV27 to TRBJ2-3, with TRBD2 matching 7 bases. Germline CDR1 reads MNHEY; CDR2 reads SMNVEV (reference sequence). The J segment lost 0 bases and the V segment lost 5 bases, leaving 5 bases of the junction unmatched. CDR3 length: 15 amino acids. CDR3 DNA: TGTGCCAGCAGTCCACTAGCGATTAGCACAGATACGCAGTATTTT. Protein: CASSPLAISTDTQYF.

The chain recombines TRBV12-3 or TRBV12-4 with TRBJ2-5, with D perhaps matching TRBD2 (5 bases). The CDR3 contains 13 residues. V was trimmed by 3 bases and J by 5 bases, leaving 10 bases between them. The CDR3 spells CASSLEVSETQYF. The CDR3 DNA reads as TGTGCCAGCAGTTTGGAGGTTTCGGAGACCCAGTACTTC.